This TCR beta chain was sequenced during a study of human thymus T cells. Findings of the study overall: Among thymic and blood repertoires, usage of V and J genes appeared biased.

Measured with immunoSEQ multiplex PCR; TCRdb has only the in-frame clones, and not every one. The table lists fewer than 55,000 clones, around 94% of them singletons. CDR3 length: 13 amino acids. In germline, CDR1 is MRHNA, CDR2 SNTAGT. The ends were cut back, 4 bases at V and 4 bases at J, with 8 bases in the middle. As to this clone: Its antigen is not identified.

The genes are TRBV6-4 and TRBJ2-1; D not resolved. The source is a boy under two years old with a congenital heart defect but otherwise immunologically healthy. The sample comprised blood. Written as DNA, the CDR3 is TGTGCCAGCAGTGGCCACCCGTACAATGAGCAGTTCTTC. This sequence encodes CASSGHPYNEQFF.